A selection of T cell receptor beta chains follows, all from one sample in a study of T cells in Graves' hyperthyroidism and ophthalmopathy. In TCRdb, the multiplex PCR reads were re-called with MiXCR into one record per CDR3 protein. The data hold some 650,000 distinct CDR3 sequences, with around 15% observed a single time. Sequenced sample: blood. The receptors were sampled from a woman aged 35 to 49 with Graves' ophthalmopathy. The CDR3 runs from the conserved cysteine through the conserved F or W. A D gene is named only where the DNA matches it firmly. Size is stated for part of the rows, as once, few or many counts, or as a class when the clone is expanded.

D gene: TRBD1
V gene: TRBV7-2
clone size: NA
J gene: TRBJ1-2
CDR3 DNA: TGTGCCAGCAGCGACCGGGACAGCTATGGCTACACCTTC
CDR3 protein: CASSDRDSYGYTF

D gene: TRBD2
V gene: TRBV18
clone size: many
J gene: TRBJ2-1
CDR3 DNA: TGTGCCAGCTCACCATCGGCTAGCGGGATAGATGAGCAGTTCTTC
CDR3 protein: CASSPSASGIDEQFF

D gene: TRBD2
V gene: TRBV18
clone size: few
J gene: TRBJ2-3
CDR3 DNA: TGTGCCAGCTCAACCGGACTAGCGGATGTCAATACGCAGTATTTT
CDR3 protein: CASSTGLADVNTQYF

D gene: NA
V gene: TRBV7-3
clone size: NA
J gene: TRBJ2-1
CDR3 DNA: TGTGCCAGCAGTAGGACTGGCGGGAAGAGGTTCTTC
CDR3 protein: CASSRTGGKRFF

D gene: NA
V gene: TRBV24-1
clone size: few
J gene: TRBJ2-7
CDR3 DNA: TGTGCCACCAGTGATCCGGACGGGGGCGAGCAGTACTTC
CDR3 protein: CATSDPDGGEQYF

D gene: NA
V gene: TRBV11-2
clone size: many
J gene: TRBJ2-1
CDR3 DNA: TGTGCCAGCAGCTTAGCGGGACGACCAAATGAGCAGTTCTTC
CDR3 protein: CASSLAGRPNEQFF

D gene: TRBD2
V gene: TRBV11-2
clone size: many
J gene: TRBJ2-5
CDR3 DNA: TGTGCCAGCAGCCTGACTAGCGGGCCAATCCAAGAGACCCAGTACTTC
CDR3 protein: CASSLTSGPIQETQYF

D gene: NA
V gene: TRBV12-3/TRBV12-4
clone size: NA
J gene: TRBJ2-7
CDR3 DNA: TGTGCCAGCAGCTTAAGATGGGAAGGGACCAGCTCCTACGAGCAGTACTTC
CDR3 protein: CASSLRWEGTSSYEQYF

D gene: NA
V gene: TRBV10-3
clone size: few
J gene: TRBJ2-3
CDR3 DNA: TGTGCCATCAGTGAGTCGGGAGGGGGACGAGATACGCAGTATTTT
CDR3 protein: CAISESGGGRDTQYF

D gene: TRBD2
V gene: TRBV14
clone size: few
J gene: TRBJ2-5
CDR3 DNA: TGTGCCAGCAGCCAGGCGACTAGCGGGAGAGTTCAGACCCAGTACTTC
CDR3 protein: CASSQATSGRVQTQYF

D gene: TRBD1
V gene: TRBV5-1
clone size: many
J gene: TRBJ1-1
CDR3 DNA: TGCGCCAGCAGAACCCAGGGGGACACTGAAGCTTTCTTT
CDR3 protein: CASRTQGDTEAFF

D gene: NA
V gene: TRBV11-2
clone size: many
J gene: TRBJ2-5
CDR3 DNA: TGTGCCAGCAGGGGGAAAGAGACCCAGTACTTC
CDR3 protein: CASRGKETQYF

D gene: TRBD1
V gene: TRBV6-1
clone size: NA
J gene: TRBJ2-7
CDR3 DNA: TGTGCCAGCAGAGACCGGGACAGTGGTCATGAGCAGTACTTC
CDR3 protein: CASRDRDSGHEQYF

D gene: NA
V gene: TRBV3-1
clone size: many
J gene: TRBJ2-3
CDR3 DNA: TGTGCCAGCAGCCCCGTGGACAGACGATCCACAGATACGCAGTATTTT
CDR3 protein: CASSPVDRRSTDTQYF

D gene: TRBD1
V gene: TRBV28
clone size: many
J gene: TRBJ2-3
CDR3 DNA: TGTGCCAGCAGTCAGAGACAGGGGTGGGATGCAGATACGCAGTATTTT
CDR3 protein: CASSQRQGWDADTQYF

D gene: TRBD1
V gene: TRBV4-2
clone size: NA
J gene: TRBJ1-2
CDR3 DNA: TGTGCCAGCAGCCAGTCGATCCGCAGGGGGGACAAGGATCCACAATTTAACTATGGCTACACCTTC
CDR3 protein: CASSQSIRRGDKDPQFNYGYTF

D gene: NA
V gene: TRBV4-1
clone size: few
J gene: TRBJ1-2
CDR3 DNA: TGCGCCAGCAGCCAAGAGTGGGGTGGGGGAGGCTATGGCTACACCTTC
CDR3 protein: CASSQEWGGGGYGYTF

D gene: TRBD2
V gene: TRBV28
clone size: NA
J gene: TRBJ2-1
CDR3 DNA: TGTGCCAGCAACTCCCCGGGACTAGCGGGAGAAAATGAGCAGTTCTTC
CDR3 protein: CASNSPGLAGENEQFF

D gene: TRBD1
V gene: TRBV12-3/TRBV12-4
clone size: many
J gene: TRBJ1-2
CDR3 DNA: TGTGCCAGCAGTTCCGGGACAGCTGCCCATGGCTACACCTTC
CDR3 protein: CASSSGTAAHGYTF

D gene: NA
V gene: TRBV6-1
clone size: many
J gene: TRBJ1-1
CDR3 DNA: TGTGCCAGCAGTGCCCAGGGGAGGGGAACTGAAGCTTTCTTT
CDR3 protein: CASSAQGRGTEAFF

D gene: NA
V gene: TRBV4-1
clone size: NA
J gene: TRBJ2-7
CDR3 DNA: TGCGCCAGCAGCCAAGCTGGCCAGGTCTCCTACGAGCAGTACTTC
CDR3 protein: CASSQAGQVSYEQYF

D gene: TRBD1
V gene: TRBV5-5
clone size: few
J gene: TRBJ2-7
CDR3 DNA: TGTGCCAGCAGCTTGTCTCCGGGACAGGGGATCGACGAGCAGTACTTC
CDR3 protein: CASSLSPGQGIDEQYF

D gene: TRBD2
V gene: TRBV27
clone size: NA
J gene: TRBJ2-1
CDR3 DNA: TGTGCCAGCAGCAGCGGACTAGCGGTACACAATGAGCAGTTCTTC
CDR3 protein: CASSSGLAVHNEQFF

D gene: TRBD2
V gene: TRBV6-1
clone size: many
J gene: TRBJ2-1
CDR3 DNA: TGTGCCAGCAGTTCCTCCCCAGGGCTAGCGGGGGTTATTGGTAATGAGCAGTTCTTC
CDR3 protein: CASSSSPGLAGVIGNEQFF

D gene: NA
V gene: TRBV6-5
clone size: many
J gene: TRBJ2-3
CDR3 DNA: TGTGCCAGCAGTTACTCGCGGTTTGGCCGCACAGATACGCAGTATTTT
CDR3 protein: CASSYSRFGRTDTQYF

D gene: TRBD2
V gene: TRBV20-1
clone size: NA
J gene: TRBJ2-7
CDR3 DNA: TGCAGTGCGGCCCCTAGCGGCGGGTACGAGCAGTACTTC
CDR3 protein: CSAAPSGGYEQYF

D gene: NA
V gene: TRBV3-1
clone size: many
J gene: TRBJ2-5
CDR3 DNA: TGTGCCAGCCACACAGGGAGTTGGGAGACCCAGTACTTC
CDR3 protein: CASHTGSWETQYF

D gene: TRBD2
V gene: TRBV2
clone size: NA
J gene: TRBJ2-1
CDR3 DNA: TGTGCCAGCGGTTCTGGACTAGCGGGAGATCATGAGCAGTTCTTC
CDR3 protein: CASGSGLAGDHEQFF

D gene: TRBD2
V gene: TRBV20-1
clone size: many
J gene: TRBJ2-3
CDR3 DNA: TGCAGTGCTAGAGTAGCGGGTAACACAGATACGCAGTATTTT
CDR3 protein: CSARVAGNTDTQYF

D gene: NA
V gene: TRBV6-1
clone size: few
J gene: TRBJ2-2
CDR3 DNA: TGTGCCAGCAGTCCCCGGGCCCCGAACACCGGGGAGCTGTTTTTT
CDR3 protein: CASSPRAPNTGELFF

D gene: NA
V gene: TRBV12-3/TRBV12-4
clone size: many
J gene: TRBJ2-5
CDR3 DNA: TGTGCCAGCAGTTTAGATGGCAGGACGAAGACCCAGTACTTC
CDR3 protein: CASSLDGRTKTQYF

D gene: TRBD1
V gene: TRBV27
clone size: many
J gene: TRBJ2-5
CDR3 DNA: TGTGCCAGCAGTTTATGGGGGACAGGCCAAGAGACCCAGTACTTC
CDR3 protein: CASSLWGTGQETQYF

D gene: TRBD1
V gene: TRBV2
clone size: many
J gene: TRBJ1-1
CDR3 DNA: TGTGCCAGCAGTGTAAGGGGGCGGTACACTGAAGCTTTCTTT
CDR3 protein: CASSVRGRYTEAFF

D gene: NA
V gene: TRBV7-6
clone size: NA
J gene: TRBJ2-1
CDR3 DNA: TGTGCCAGCAACGCAGGTAATGAGCAGTTCTTC
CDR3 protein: CASNAGNEQFF

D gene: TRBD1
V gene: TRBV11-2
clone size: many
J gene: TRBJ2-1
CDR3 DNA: TGTGCCAGCAGCCCCCTCGACAGGGTAGGGGCTTACAATGAGCAGTTCTTC
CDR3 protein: CASSPLDRVGAYNEQFF

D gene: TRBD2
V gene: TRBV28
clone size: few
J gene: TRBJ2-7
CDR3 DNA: TGTGCCAGCAGTCCGGGAGGGCGGGCCTACGAGCAGTACTTC
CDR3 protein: CASSPGGRAYEQYF

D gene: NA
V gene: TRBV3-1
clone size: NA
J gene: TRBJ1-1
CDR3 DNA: TGTGCCAGCAGCCAAGGGCAGACGAACACTGAAGCTTTCTTT
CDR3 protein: CASSQGQTNTEAFF

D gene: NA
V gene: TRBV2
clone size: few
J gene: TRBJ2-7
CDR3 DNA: TGTGCCAGCAGTGATTGGTCGGGCGAGCAGTACTTC
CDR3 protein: CASSDWSGEQYF

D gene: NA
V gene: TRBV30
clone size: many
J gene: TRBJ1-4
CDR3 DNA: TGTGCCTGGAGTGGGGGTCTCAATGAAAAACTGTTTTTT
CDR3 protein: CAWSGGLNEKLFF

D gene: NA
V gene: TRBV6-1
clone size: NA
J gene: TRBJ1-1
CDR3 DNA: TGTGCCAGCAGTGCGCTTGTTGTGGCTCGGGCAGCTAACACTGAAGCTTTCTTT
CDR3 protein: CASSALVVARAANTEAFF

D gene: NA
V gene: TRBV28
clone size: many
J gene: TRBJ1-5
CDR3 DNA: TGTGCCAGCAGCCATGGACGGCACAATCAGCCCCAGCATTTT
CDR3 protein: CASSHGRHNQPQHF

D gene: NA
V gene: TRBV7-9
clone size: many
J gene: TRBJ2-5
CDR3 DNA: TGTGCCAGCAGCTTAGGCACAGGGGCGGGAGCTCAAGAGACCCAGTACTTC
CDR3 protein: CASSLGTGAGAQETQYF

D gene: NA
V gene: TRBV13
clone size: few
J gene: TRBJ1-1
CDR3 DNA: TGTGCCAGCAGCTTCGGACAGACAGGTGAAGCTTTCTTT
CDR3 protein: CASSFGQTGEAFF

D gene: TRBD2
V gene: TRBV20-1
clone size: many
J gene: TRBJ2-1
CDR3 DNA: TGCAGTGCCAATAGCGGGGCGAGCTCCTACAATGAGCAGTTCTTC
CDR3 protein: CSANSGASSYNEQFF

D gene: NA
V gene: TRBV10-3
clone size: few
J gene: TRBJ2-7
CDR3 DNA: TGTGCCATCAGTGACCACGCCGGGACCGAGGGGGAGCAGTACTTC
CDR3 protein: CAISDHAGTEGEQYF

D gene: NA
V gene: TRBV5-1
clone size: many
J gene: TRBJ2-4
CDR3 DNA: TGCGCCAGCAGCTTTGGGGACCGTGCCCGATTCGATTCGTGGGCTGCCAAAAACATTCAGTACTTC
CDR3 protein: CASSFGDRARFDSWAAKNIQYF

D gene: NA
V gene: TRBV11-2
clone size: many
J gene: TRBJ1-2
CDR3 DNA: TGTGCCAGCAGCTTAGATCCTGGGACGGCATATGGCTACACCTTC
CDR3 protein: CASSLDPGTAYGYTF

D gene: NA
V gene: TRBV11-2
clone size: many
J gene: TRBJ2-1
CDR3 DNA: TGTGCCAGCAGCTTTGGGCCTCTGAGGAACAATGAGCAGTTCTTC
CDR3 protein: CASSFGPLRNNEQFF